The 12 T cell receptor beta chains in this list originate from one sample, sequenced in a study of T cells after yellow fever vaccination. TCRdb independently ran MiXCR on the 5' RACE reads; one entry per CDR3 protein. Of fewer than 400,000 distinct CDR3 sequences in the sample, approximately 5.7% are singletons; the top ten hold 15%. This specimen was PBMCs, taken 5 days after the yellow fever booster vaccination. These receptors all stem from a young man who received the YFV17D yellow fever vaccine.

The chain has TRBV3-1 and TRBJ2-7, with D possibly TRBD1 on 5 matching bases. V lost 1 base and J 2 bases, leaving 12 bases between the germline ends. Germline V CDR1 and CDR2: LGHDT, YNNKEL (reference sequence). The CDR3 runs 15 residues. As DNA, the CDR3 is TGTGCCAGCAGCCAAGGTCTTGACAGCCCCTACGAGCAGTACTTC. Its protein product is CASSQGLDSPYEQYF.

This clonotype was seen ten or more times. J is TRBJ2-3 and V is TRBV20-1; 11 bases agree with TRBD2. V gave up 6 bases and J gave up 6 bases; unmatched junction bases: 11. CDR1 and CDR2 from the germline V gene are DFQATT and SNEGSKA (reference sequence). CDR3 length equals 15 residues. In DNA form, the CDR3 reads TGCAGTGCCACCGGGACTAGCGGATCTGGGGATACGCAGTATTTT. As protein: CSATGTSGSGDTQYF.

The genes are TRBV10-3 and TRBJ2-5, with a weak D call TRBD2 (6 bases). This CDR3 comprises 14 residues. V lost 4 bases to trimming and J lost 1 base, with 10 bases between them. CDR1 and CDR2 (germline): ENHRY, SYGVKD. The CDR3 DNA sequence: TGTGCCATCAGTGCGGGCGGGATCCAAGAGACCCAGTACTTC. Its protein is CAISAGGIQETQYF.

Comment on this clonotype: An end of the junction does not agree with germline; a read error may underlie this. The chain is built from TRBV7-2 and TRBJ2-2, with a weak D call TRBD2 (5 bases). CDR3 length: 13 amino acids. Germline V lookup: CDR1 SGHTA, CDR2 FQGNSA. The CDR3 coding sequence is TGTGCCAGCAGCTTTAGGTTGGCCGGGGATCTGTTTTTT. Amino acid sequence: CASSFRLAGDLFF.

In its sample, this clonotype was seen many times. V and J are TRBV14 and TRBJ2-3; D gene uncertain. V was shortened by 4 bases and J by 0 bases, with 11 bases between the two germline ends. This CDR3 comprises 15 residues. In germline, CDR1 is SGHDN, CDR2 FVKESK. The CDR3 reads CASSPKRPSTDTQYF. DNA for the CDR3: TGTGCCAGCAGCCCCAAGCGACCTAGCACAGATACGCAGTATTTT.

The genes are TRBV12-5 and TRBJ2-1, with 8 bases identical to TRBD2. The CDR3 runs 14 residues. V lost 7 bases to trimming and J lost 6 bases; unmatched junction nucleotides: 8. Germline V gene lookup returns CDR1 LGHNT and CDR2 FRNRAP. The CDR3 DNA is TGTGCTAGTGCCGGTCTAGCGGGTCTCAATGAGCAGTTCTTC. Amino acids: CASAGLAGLNEQFF.

This clonotype was picked up many times. This chain uses TRBV5-1 with TRBJ2-1; 11 nucleotides agree with TRBD2. The ends lost 0 bases at V and 0 bases at J; junction bases unmatched: 2. Germline-derived CDR1 and CDR2 are SGHRS and YFSETQ. The CDR3 consists of 17 residues. CDR3 sequence (DNA): TGCGCCAGCAGCTTGGCCCTAGCGGGAGGCTCCTACAATGAGCAGTTCTTC. The encoded protein is CASSLALAGGSYNEQFF.

The J gene is TRBJ2-7, the V gene TRBV10-3, with 8 bases identical to TRBD1. Trimming at V came to 7 bases and at J to 7 bases, leaving 12 bases not matched to a gene. The CDR3 has 14 residues. In germline, CDR1 is ENHRY, CDR2 SYGVKD. The CDR3 reads CAITAPGGSGEQYF. DNA for the CDR3: TGTGCCATCACAGCTCCAGGGGGCTCCGGGGAGCAGTACTTC.

The sample holds many counts of this clonotype. This chain links TRBV7-2 with TRBJ2-7; TRBD2 is a possible D gene (7 bases). Looked up from germline, CDR1 is SGHTA and CDR2 is FQGNSA. Trimming removed 5 bases from V and 3 bases from J, with 17 bases in between. The length of the CDR3 is 15 residues. The CDR3 DNA is TGTGCCAGCAGCAAAAGTGGGGGCGGGGGCTACGAGCAGTACTTC. It codes for CASSKSGGGGYEQYF.

This clonotype was seen more than once but under ten times. The V call is TRBV10-3, the J call TRBJ2-2; D remains unclear. Germline CDR1 is ENHRY and CDR2 is SYGVKD. The CDR3 has 14 residues. Deletions cut 10 bases from V and 4 bases from J, with 16 bases between. For the CDR3, the DNA is TGTGCCAGCCGAGACCCCGTAAGCACCGGGGAGCTGTTTTTT. Encoded protein: CASRDPVSTGELFF.

This clonotype was recorded a few times. The chain joins TRBV7-9 to TRBJ1-2; D is unclear. The CDR3 loop spans 14 amino acids. The germline V gene encodes CDR1 SEHNR and CDR2 FQNEAQ (reference sequence). The V and J ends lost 5 bases and 2 bases respectively, with 12 bases between them. The chain's CDR3 is CASSPGVENYGYTF. CDR3 bases: TGTGCCAGCAGCCCTGGGGTGGAGAACTATGGCTACACCTTC. The full variable domain, in which reference TRBV7-9 and TRBJ1-2 provide the parts outside the CDR3, is DTGVSQNPRHKITKRGQNVTFRCDPISEHNRLYWYRQTLGQGPEFLTYFQNEAQLEKSRLLSDRFSAERPKGSFSTLEIQRTEQGDSAMYLCASSPGVENYGYTFGSGTRLTVV.

There are a few counts of this clonotype. The chain joins TRBV29-1 to TRBJ2-3, with 7 bases lining up with TRBD2. CDR1 and CDR2 (germline): SQVTM, ANQGSEA. The CDR3 is 13 amino acids. Losses at the gene ends were 6 bases for V and 1 base for J; bases not matched to a gene: 4. The CDR3 here is CSVGEGGTDTQYF. The CDR3 region has the DNA TGCAGCGTGGGGGAGGGCGGCACAGATACGCAGTATTTT.